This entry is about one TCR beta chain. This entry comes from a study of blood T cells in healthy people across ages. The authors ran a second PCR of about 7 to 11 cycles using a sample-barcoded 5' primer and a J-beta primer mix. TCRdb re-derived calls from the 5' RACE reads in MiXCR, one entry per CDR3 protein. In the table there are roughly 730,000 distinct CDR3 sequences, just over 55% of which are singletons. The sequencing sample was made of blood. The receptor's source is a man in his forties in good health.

In DNA, the CDR3 is TGTGCCAGCAGCGTAGGTTTAACGGTAAACATTCAGTACTTC. This gives the protein CASSVGLTVNIQYF. The chain recombines TRBV9 with TRBJ2-4; D is unresolved. From germline, CDR1 is SGDLS and CDR2 YYNGEE. Trimming shortened V by 0 bases and J by 6 bases, and 10 bases separated the two germline ends. This CDR3 comprises 14 residues. The full variable domain, its missing parts supplied by reference TRBV9 and TRBJ2-4, is DSGVTQTPKHLITATGQRVTLRCSPRSGDLSVYWYQQSLDQGLQFLIQYYNGEERAKGNILERFSAQQFPDLHSELNLSSLELGDSALYFCASSVGLTVNIQYFGAGTRLSVL.